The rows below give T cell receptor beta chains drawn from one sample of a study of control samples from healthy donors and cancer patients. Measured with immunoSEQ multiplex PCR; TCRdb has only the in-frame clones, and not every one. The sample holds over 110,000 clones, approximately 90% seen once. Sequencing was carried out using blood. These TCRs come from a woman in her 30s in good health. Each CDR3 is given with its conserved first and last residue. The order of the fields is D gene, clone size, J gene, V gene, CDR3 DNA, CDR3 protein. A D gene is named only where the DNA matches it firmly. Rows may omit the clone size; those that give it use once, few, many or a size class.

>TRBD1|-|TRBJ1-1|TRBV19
TGTGCCAGTAGTACTGGACAGGGGGTTGAAGCTTTCTTT
CASSTGQGVEAFF
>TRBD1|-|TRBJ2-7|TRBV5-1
TGCGCCAGCAGCTTGTGGCAGGGGGCCCAGGACGAGCAGTACTTC
CASSLWQGAQDEQYF
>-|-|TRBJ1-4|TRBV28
TGTGCCAGCATGCGGACGGATGAAAAACTGTTTTTT
CASMRTDEKLFF
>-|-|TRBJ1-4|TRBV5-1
TGCGCCAGCCAGATCCTTGGAGGGAACGAAAAACTGTTTTTT
CASQILGGNEKLFF
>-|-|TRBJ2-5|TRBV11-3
TGTGCCAGCAGCTTAAGTAGTTGGGAGACCCAGTACTTC
CASSLSSWETQYF
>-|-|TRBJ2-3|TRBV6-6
TGTGCCAGCAGTTACCCCGCAGATACGCAGTATTTT
CASSYPADTQYF
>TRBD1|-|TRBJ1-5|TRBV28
TGTGCCAGCAGCTATAGGACAGGGGGCGCCCAGCCCCAGCATTTT
CASSYRTGGAQPQHF
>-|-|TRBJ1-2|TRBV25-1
TGTGCCAGCAGTGACACAAGGGGAGGGTACGGCTACACCTTC
CASSDTRGGYGYTF
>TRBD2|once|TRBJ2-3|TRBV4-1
TGCGCCAGCAGCCAAGGGCCGGGGGGAGTAGCAGATACGCAGTATTTT
CASSQGPGGVADTQYF
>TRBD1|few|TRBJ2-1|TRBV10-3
TGTGCCATCAAGGGACAGGGGGACAATGAGCAGTTCTTC
CAIKGQGDNEQFF
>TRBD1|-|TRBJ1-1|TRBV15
TGTGCCACCAGCAGAGACAGGGGGCAAGGCACTGAAGCTTTCTTT
CATSRDRGQGTEAFF
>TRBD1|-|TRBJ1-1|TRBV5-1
TGCGCCAGCAGATCGACAGGGCCCTCAGGCTCAAACACTGAAGCTTTCTTT
CASRSTGPSGSNTEAFF
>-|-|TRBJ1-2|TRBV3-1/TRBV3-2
TGTGCCAGCAGCCAGGGACACACTAACTATGGCTACACCTTC
CASSQGHTNYGYTF
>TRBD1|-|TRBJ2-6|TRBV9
TGTGCCAGCAGCGTAGCTACGGGACAGGGGAACTCTGGGGCCAACGTCCTGACTTTC
CASSVATGQGNSGANVLTF
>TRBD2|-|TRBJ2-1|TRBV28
TGTGCCAGCAGTCCGGCGGGACTAGCCTTTATTGAGCAGTTCTTC
CASSPAGLAFIEQFF
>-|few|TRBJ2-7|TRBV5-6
TGTGCCAGCAGCTTGGACACGGGTAGGTTAAGTGCCGAGCAGTACTTC
CASSLDTGRLSAEQYF
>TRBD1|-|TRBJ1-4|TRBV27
TGTGCCAGCAGTAGACAGGGAGCTAATGAAAAACTGTTTTTT
CASSRQGANEKLFF
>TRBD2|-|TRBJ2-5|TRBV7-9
TGTGCCAGCAGCCTGACTAGCGGGAGGGCCGTGGAGACCCAGTACTTC
CASSLTSGRAVETQYF
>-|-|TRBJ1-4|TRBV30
TGTGCCTGGAGAGCGGAAAAACTGTTTTTT
CAWRAEKLFF
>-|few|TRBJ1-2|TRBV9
TGTGCCAGCAGCCTCCCCCGGGGGGGACCTAACTATGGCTACACCTTC
CASSLPRGGPNYGYTF
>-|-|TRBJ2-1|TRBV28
TGTGCCAGCAGTAACTACTACAATGAGCAGTTCTTC
CASSNYYNEQFF
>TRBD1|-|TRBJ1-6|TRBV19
TGTGCCAGTAGTAACAGGGGAAATTCACCCCTCCACTTT
CASSNRGNSPLHF
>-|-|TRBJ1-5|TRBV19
TGTGCCAGTAGTATGGGGGCGGATCAGCCCCAGCATTTT
CASSMGADQPQHF
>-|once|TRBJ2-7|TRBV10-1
TGCGCCAGCAGTGAGTCTAGCAGAAATTACGAGCAGTACTTC
CASSESSRNYEQYF
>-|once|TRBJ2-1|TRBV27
TGTGCCAGCAGTTTATCGACCCGGGGAGGTTACAATGAGCAGTTCTTC
CASSLSTRGGYNEQFF